A single sample gave rise to the 22 T cell receptor beta chains below, sequenced in a study of Ad26.COV2.S vaccination and SARS-CoV-2 variants. Repertoires were generated with immunoSEQ multiplex PCR, while TCRdb's copy carries only in-frame clones and drops some. The data show around 450,000 clones, about 89% seen once. Noted treatment: around 19 received Ad26.COV2.S at low or high dose, single or two shots; several received placebo; per-sample allocation not given. Sampling occurred on day 63 after the first vaccine or placebo injection. The sequencing used peripheral blood, collected in a trial of Ad26.COV2.S vaccine versus placebo. These receptor sequences come from a person aged 18-60 years who received the Ad26.COV2.S COVID-19 vaccine or a placebo.

The genes are TRBV5-1 and TRBJ2-5; 8 bases fit TRBD2. Trimming removed 0 bases from V and 0 bases from J; junction bases left unmatched: 4. Germline V gene lookup returns CDR1 SGHRS and CDR2 YFSETQ. This CDR3 region has 16 residues. The CDR3 sequence is CASSLAVAGYQETQYF. In nucleotides, the CDR3 is TGCGCCAGCAGCTTGGCCGTAGCGGGGTACCAAGAGACCCAGTACTTC.

The chain links TRBV19 to TRBJ2-1; 7 bases map to TRBD2. Germline values: CDR1 LNHDA, CDR2 SQIVND (reference sequence). This CDR3 is 15 amino acids long. V shed 7 bases, J shed 5 bases, and the junction held 11 bases outside the gene matches. The CDR3 nucleotides read TGTGCCAGTACTACCTCCGGGACTACCAACAATGAGCAGTTCTTC. It encodes CASTTSGTTNNEQFF.

The chain carries TRBV7-9 and TRBJ2-4, with D perhaps TRBD1 (5 bases). Germline V gives CDR1 SEHNR, CDR2 FQNEAQ (reference sequence). This CDR3 comprises 17 residues. The V end lost 5 bases, the J end lost 2 bases, and 19 bases lay between the germline ends. The CDR3 sequence: CASSPRKTDPSKNIQYF. CDR3 DNA: TGTGCCAGCAGCCCCCGAAAGACAGACCCATCCAAAAACATTCAGTACTTC.

The J gene is TRBJ2-7, the V gene TRBV7-8; tentatively, D is TRBD1 or TRBD2 (5 bases each). This CDR3 contains 16 residues. Germline values: CDR1 SGHVS, CDR2 FQNEAQ. The V end lost 1 base, the J end lost 4 bases, and 17 bases lay between the germline ends. This CDR3 reads CASSLGGVRGAYEQYF. CDR3 nucleotides: TGTGCCAGCAGCTTAGGGGGAGTCCGAGGGGCGTACGAGCAGTACTTC. Filled out from reference TRBV7-8 and TRBJ2-7, the complete variable domain reads GAGVSQSPRYKVAKRGQDVALRCDPISGHVSLFWYQQALGQGPEFLTYFQNEAQLDKSGLPSDRFFAERPEGSVSTLKIQRTQQEDSAVYLCASSLGGVRGAYEQYFGPGTRLTVT.

This sequence joins TRBV28 and TRBJ1-1, with 11 bases lining up with TRBD1. Germline V gene sequence: CDR1 MDHEN, CDR2 SYDVKM. The CDR3 is 15 amino acids. Losses at the gene ends were 6 bases for V and 4 bases for J; bases not matched to a gene: 7. Here the CDR3 reads CASRTAGTGGTEAFF. The CDR3 nucleotides read TGTGCCAGCAGGACGGCCGGGACAGGGGGCACTGAAGCTTTCTTT.

V is TRBV7-2 and J is TRBJ2-2, with a possible D match to TRBD1 (5 bases). The V gene's germline CDR1 is SGHTA and CDR2 FQGNSA. The length of the CDR3 is 15 residues. With 5 bases removed from V and 6 bases from J, the gap between germline ends came to 16 bases. The CDR3 region has the DNA TGTGCCAGCAGCCCGCTCCCGGCCAGGGCCGGGGAGCTGTTTTTT. This encodes CASSPLPARAGELFF. Variable domain in full (rest from reference TRBV7-2 and TRBJ2-2): GAGVSQSPSNKVTEKGKDVELRCDPISGHTALYWYRQSLGQGLEFLIYFQGNSAPDKSGLPSDRFSAERTGGSVSTLTIQRTQQEDSAVYLCASSPLPARAGELFFGEGSRLTVL.

This clone has only one observation. The chain recombines TRBV12-3 or TRBV12-4 with TRBJ2-1, with 12 bases that match TRBD2. CDR3 length equals 13 residues. The ends lost 10 bases at V and 4 bases at J; junction bases unmatched: 2. The CDR3 coding sequence is TGTGCCACAGGGACTAGCGGGTACAATGAGCAGTTCTTC. Its translation is CATGTSGYNEQFF.

The chain joins TRBV25-1 to TRBJ1-6; D possibly corresponds to TRBD1 (5 bases). CDR3 length equals 15 residues. Germline V gives CDR1 MGHDK, CDR2 SYGVNS. V dropped 6 bases and J dropped 5 bases, with 14 bases sitting between them. The CDR3 sequence is CASSEGTVNNSPLHF. In DNA, the CDR3 is TGTGCCAGCAGCGAGGGGACGGTGAATAATTCACCCCTCCACTTT.

The rearrangement joins TRBV5-5 to TRBJ1-2; D unresolved. V was clipped by 0 bases and J by 5 bases, with 14 bases between them. Germline-derived CDR1 and CDR2 are SGHKS and YYEKEE (reference sequence). The length of the CDR3 is 15 residues. This CDR3 is CASSLERYPRYGYTF. The DNA of the CDR3 is TGTGCCAGCAGCTTGGAGCGATACCCGAGGTATGGCTACACCTTC.

This chain links TRBV6-6 with TRBJ1-3; no clear D gene. Germline-derived CDR1 and CDR2 are MNHNY and SVGAGI (reference sequence). This CDR3 is built from 13 residues. Trimming cost V 2 bases and J 0 bases, with 2 bases left between them. CDR3 DNA: TGTGCCAGCAGTTACGGCTCTGGAAACACCATATATTTT. Translated: CASSYGSGNTIYF.

In its sample, this clone was seen once. V is TRBV5-5 and J is TRBJ1-4; 9 bases are shared with TRBD1. CDR3 length: 14 residues. In germline, CDR1 is SGHKS, CDR2 YYEKEE (reference sequence). After removal of 4 bases from V and 8 bases from J, the junction contained 6 bases not matched to a gene. This CDR3 reads CASSRTGVREKLFF. The CDR3 DNA reads TGTGCCAGCAGCCGGACAGGGGTTCGGGAAAAACTGTTTTTT.

The rearrangement uses TRBV2 and TRBJ2-1, with D possibly matching TRBD2 (6 bases). CDR1 SNHLY and CDR2 FYNNEI come from the germline V gene. V was pared by 0 bases and J by 7 bases, with 16 bases between. The CDR3 contains 16 residues. The CDR3 nucleotides are TGTGCCAGCAGTGAAGCCGAGGCAGGTGGAGGGAATGAGCAGTTCTTC. Its protein product is CASSEAEAGGGNEQFF.

CDR3 nucleotides: TGTGCCAGCAGTTTTTTTCAGAGGATGAACACTGAAGCTTTCTTT. As protein: CASSFFQRMNTEAFF. The V gene is TRBV28, the J gene TRBJ1-1; unclear D gene. V dropped 3 bases and J dropped 0 bases, with 11 bases sitting between them. The germline V gene has CDR1 MDHEN and CDR2 SYDVKM. The CDR3 has 15 residues.

CDR3 nucleotides: TGTGCCAGCAGTTCCCCCACAGATGGCTACACCTTC. It yields the protein CASSSPTDGYTF. This chain connects TRBV28 to TRBJ1-2, with D uncertain. V was pared by 4 bases and J by 6 bases, with 9 bases between. CDR3 length: 12 residues. CDR1 is MDHEN, CDR2 SYDVKM, per germline.

The gene calls are TRBV30 and TRBJ1-3; perhaps TRBD1 as D (5 bases). The CDR3 consists of 16 residues. Per the germline V gene, CDR1 is GTSNPN and CDR2 is SVGIG (reference sequence). The ends were cut back, 2 bases at V and 0 bases at J, with 14 bases in the middle. This CDR3 reads CAWSRSGISSGNTIYF. For the CDR3, the DNA is TGTGCCTGGAGTAGGTCAGGGATCAGCTCTGGAAACACCATATATTTT.

This chain uses TRBV28 with TRBJ2-7, with D hard to call. The CDR3 spans 10 residues. The V gene's germline CDR1 is MDHEN and CDR2 SYDVKM. Trimming removed 7 bases at V and 3 bases at J, with 4 bases between. CDR3 in amino acids: CASKYYEQYF. CDR3 bases: TGTGCCAGCAAATACTACGAGCAGTACTTC.

The chain couples TRBV6-6 to TRBJ1-2, with a tentative D call TRBD1 (6 bases). The CDR3 extends over 14 amino acids. Germline CDR1 is MNHNY and CDR2 is SVGAGI (reference sequence). With 2 bases removed from V and 8 bases from J, the gap between germline ends came to 15 bases. CDR3 DNA: TGTGCCAGCAGTTACCTAACAGGGTCTAGAGGCTACACCTTC. Protein sequence: CASSYLTGSRGYTF.

The chain combines TRBV29-1 with TRBJ2-3, with D tentatively TRBD2 (6 bases). The CDR3 loop spans 14 amino acids. Germline CDR1 is SQVTM and CDR2 is ANQGSEA. Deletions cut 7 bases from V and 0 bases from J, with 14 bases between. The CDR3 here is CSAQLALSTDTQYF. In DNA, the CDR3 is TGCAGCGCCCAACTAGCCCTCAGCACAGATACGCAGTATTTT.

V is TRBV7-9 and J is TRBJ1-4; D is ambiguous. The CDR3 loop spans 15 amino acids. CDR1 and CDR2 (germline): SEHNR, FQNEAQ (reference sequence). V was pared by 6 bases and J by 3 bases, with 14 bases between. CDR3 nucleotide sequence: TGTGCCAGCAGTTCCGTTGACGGATCTAATGAAAAACTGTTTTTT. Protein product: CASSSVDGSNEKLFF. The full variable domain, completed using reference TRBV7-9 and TRBJ1-4, is DTGVSQNPRHKITKRGQNVTFRCDPISEHNRLYWYRQTLGQGPEFLTYFQNEAQLEKSRLLSDRFSAERPKGSFSTLEIQRTEQGDSAMYLCASSSVDGSNEKLFFGSGTQLSVL.

The CDR3 loop is CASSQDFLWQGAPGNTIYF. The CDR3 DNA is TGTGCCAGCAGCCAAGATTTCCTATGGCAGGGGGCTCCTGGAAACACCATATATTTT. The chain recombines TRBV14 with TRBJ1-3; 8 bases align to TRBD1. V gave up 0 bases and J gave up 2 bases; unmatched junction bases: 12. Germline CDR1 reads SGHDN; CDR2 reads FVKESK. The CDR3 sequence is 19 residues long.

The rearrangement uses TRBV11-2 and TRBJ1-1; no clear D. The CDR3 contains 13 residues. Germline V lookup: CDR1 SGHAT, CDR2 FQNNGV. V lost 4 bases to trimming and J lost 0 bases, with 6 bases between them. The CDR3 region has the DNA TGTGCCAGCAGCTATACTATGAACACTGAAGCTTTCTTT. It codes for CASSYTMNTEAFF.

This clone was counted once. The chain joins TRBV7-9 to TRBJ2-4, with 8 bases fitting TRBD2. This CDR3 has 16 amino acids. Losses at the gene ends were 5 bases for V and 0 bases for J; bases not matched to a gene: 6. Germline assignment: CDR1 SEHNR and CDR2 FQNEAQ (reference sequence). This CDR3 is CASSETSGLAKNIQYF. CDR3 in DNA: TGTGCCAGCAGCGAAACTAGCGGACTAGCCAAAAACATTCAGTACTTC.